The clone carrying this TCR beta chain was counted a single time. The CDR3 is made up of 13 amino acids. Trimming pared 6 bases from V and 10 bases from J, leaving 16 bases between. Germline-derived CDR1 and CDR2 are SGHNT and YENEEA. The sample belongs to a study of blood T cell repertoires in COVID-19. About the research overall: Acute and convalescent COVID-19 specimens originated in the United States, Italy and Spain. T cells, B-cell-depleted T cells, or PBMCs provided the cDNA or gDNA that served as material.

Original processing methods: Estimation of nucleated cell counts was performed using reference gene primer amplification. Repertoires were generated with immunoSEQ multiplex PCR, while TCRdb's copy carries only in-frame clones and drops some. V and J calls plus clone size are reproduced from that table; the DNA served to infer D and trimming. This repertoire shows 160,000 or so clones, 75% to 90% found once; its top ten account for under 0.75%. The sample taken for sequencing was peripheral blood. The sequence was collected from a man aged 60 to 75 with acute or convalescent COVID-19. The chain joins TRBV11-3 to TRBJ2-1; possibly TRBD1 for D (5 bases). This CDR3 reads CASSTQGNSEQFF. In DNA form, the CDR3 reads TGTGCCAGCAGTACTCAGGGTAACAGCGAGCAGTTCTTC.